The clone carrying this T cell receptor beta chain was counted ten times or more. The V gene's germline CDR1 is DFQATT and CDR2 SNEGSKA (reference sequence). The length of the CDR3 is 11 residues. V gave up 4 bases and J gave up 5 bases, with 6 bases separating them. The data were obtained in a study of early T cells in non-severe SARS-CoV-2 infection. TCRdb re-called the 5' RACE reads through MiXCR, storing one row per CDR3 protein. This table holds fewer than 110,000 distinct CDR3 sequences, approximately 12% found once. The gene calls are TRBV20-1 and TRBJ2-1; a weak D match, TRBD1 (5 bases). The TCR originated in an adult who was a healthcare worker with PCR-confirmed SARS-CoV-2 infection or an uninfected control (not recorded which). Material for sequencing was whole blood. The DNA of the CDR3 is TGCAGTGCTACAGGGCACAATGAGCAGTTCTTC. Its translation: CSATGHNEQFF.